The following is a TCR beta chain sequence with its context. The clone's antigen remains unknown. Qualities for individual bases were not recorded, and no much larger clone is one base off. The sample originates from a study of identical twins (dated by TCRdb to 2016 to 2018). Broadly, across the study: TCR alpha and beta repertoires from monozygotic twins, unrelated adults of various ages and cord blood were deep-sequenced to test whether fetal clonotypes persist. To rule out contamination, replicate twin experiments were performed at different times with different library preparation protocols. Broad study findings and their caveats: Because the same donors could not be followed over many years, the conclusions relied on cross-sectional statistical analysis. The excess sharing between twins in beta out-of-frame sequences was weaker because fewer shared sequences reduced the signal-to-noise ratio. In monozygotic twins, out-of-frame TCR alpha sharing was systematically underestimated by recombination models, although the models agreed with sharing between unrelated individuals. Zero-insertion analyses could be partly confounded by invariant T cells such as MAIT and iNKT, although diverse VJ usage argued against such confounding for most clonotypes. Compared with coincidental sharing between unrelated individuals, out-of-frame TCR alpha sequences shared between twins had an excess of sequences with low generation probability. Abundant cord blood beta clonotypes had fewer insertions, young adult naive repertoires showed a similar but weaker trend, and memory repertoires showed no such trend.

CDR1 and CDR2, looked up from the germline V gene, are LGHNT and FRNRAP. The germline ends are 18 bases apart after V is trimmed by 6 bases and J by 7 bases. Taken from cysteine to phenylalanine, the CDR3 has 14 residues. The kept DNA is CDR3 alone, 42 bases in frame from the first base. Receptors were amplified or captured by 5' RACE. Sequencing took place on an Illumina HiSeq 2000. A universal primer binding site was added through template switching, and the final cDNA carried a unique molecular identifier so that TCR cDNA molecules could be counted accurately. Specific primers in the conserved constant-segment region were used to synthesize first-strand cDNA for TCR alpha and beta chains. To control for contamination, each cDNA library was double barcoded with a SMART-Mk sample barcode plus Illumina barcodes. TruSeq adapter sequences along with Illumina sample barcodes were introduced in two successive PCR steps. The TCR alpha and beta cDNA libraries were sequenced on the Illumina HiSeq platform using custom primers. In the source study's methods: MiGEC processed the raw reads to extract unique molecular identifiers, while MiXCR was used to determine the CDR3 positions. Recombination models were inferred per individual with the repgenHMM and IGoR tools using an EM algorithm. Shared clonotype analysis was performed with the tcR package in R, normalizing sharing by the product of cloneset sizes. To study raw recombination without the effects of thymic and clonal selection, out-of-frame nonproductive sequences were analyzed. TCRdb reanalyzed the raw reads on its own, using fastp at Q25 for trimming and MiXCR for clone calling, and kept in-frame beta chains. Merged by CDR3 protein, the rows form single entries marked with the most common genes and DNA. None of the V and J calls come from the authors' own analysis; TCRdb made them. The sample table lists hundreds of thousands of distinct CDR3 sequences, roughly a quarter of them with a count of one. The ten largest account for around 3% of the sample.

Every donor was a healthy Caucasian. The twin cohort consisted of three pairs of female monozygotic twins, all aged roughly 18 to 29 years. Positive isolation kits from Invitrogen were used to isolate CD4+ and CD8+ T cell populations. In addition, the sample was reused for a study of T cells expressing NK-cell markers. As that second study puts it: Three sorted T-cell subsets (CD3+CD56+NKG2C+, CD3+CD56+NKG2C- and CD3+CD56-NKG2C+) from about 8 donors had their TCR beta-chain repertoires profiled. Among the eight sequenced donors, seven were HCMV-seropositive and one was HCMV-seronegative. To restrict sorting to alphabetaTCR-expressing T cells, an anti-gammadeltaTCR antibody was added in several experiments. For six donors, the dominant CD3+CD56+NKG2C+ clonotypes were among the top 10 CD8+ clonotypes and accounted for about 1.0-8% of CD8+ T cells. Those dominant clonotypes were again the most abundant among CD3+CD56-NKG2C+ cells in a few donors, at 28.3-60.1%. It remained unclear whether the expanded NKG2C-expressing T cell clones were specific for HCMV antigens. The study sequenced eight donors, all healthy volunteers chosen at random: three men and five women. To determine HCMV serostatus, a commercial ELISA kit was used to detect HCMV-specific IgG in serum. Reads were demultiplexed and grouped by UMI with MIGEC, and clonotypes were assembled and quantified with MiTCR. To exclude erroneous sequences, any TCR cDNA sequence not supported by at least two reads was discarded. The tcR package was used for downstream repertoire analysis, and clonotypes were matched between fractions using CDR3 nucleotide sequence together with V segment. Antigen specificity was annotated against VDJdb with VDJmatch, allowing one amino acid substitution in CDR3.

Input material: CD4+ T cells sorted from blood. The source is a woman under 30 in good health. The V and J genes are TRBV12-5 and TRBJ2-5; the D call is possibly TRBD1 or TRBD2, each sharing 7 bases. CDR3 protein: CASGLGSGGGTQYF. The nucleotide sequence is TGTGCTAGTGGCCTCGGTTCAGGGGGGGGGACCCAGTACTTC.